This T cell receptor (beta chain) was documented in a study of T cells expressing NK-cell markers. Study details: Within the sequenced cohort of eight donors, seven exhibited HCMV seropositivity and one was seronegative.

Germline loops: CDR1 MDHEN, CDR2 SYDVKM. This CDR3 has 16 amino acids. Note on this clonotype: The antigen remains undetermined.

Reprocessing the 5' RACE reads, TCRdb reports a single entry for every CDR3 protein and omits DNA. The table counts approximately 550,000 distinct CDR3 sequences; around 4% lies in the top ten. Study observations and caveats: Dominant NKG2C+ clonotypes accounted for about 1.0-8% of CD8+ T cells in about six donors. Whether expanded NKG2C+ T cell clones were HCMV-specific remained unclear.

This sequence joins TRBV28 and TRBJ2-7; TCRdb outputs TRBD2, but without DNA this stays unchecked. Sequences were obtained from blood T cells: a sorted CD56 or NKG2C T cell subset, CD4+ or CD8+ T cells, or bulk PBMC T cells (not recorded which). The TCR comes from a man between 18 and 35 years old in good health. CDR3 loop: CASSFELVGLSYEQYF.